This paragraph covers one T cell receptor (beta chain) sequence. The antigen remains unidentified. The data were obtained in a study of early T cells in non-severe SARS-CoV-2 infection. As for the study in general: The input, bulk RNA from unsorted whole blood, was sequenced, and chains were unpaired. The study, taken as a whole, reports: VDJdb matching skewed toward anti-spike CD8 responses, missing private and CD4 specificities.

Via MiXCR, TCRdb re-called the 5' RACE reads, giving one row per CDR3 protein. The profile shows about 70,000 distinct CDR3 sequences, 10% of them singletons. The germline gives CDR1 MDHEN, CDR2 SYDVKM. With V trimmed by 3 bases and J by 6 bases, 5 bases remained unmatched. The CDR3 length is 14 residues. The gene calls are TRBV28 and TRBJ2-7; 10 nucleotides agree with TRBD2. This sequence originates from an adult who was a healthcare worker with PCR-confirmed SARS-CoV-2 infection or an uninfected control (not recorded which). The source material was whole blood, sampled at baseline. CDR3 DNA: TGTGCCAGCAGTTTTGCTAGCGGGAGAGGCGAGCAGTACTTC. Translation gives CASSFASGRGEQYF.